The rows below give T cell receptor beta chains drawn from one sample of a study of cytomegalovirus exposure and HLA in healthy donors. The table came from immunoSEQ multiplex PCR; TCRdb's copy has only in-frame clones and leaves some out. In the table there are around 86,000 clones, 75% to 80% of which are singletons. Material: PBMCs. The receptor set was obtained from a female donor in good health and CMV-seronegative. CDR3s include the opening cysteine and the closing phenylalanine or tryptophan.

>15|TRBJ2-2|TRBV6-5
CASSYMGQGAGELFF
>14|TRBJ2-7|TRBV2
CASSEGGRSYEQYF
>15|TRBJ1-6|TRBV4-2
CASSQDGGIGSPLHF
>15|TRBJ2-7|TRBV7-2
CASSLRTGHGYEQYF
>19|TRBJ1-4|TRBV5-4
CASSLRQSSGVRMSEKLFF
>13|TRBJ2-7|TRBV5-8
CASSRDRSYEQYF
>13|TRBJ2-3|TRBV6-5
CASSGHSTDTQYF
>13|TRBJ2-1|TRBV28
CASFTTSHNEQFF
>15|TRBJ1-6|TRBV6-4
CASSDSTGNNSPLHF
>14|TRBJ1-2|TRBV7-9
CASSLAMGPYGYTF
>14|TRBJ2-7|TRBV7-9
CASSLRDAAYEQYF
>12|TRBJ1-5|TRBV18
CASSGTDQPQHF
>14|TRBJ2-5|TRBV5-1
CASSFTGVQETQYF
>16|TRBJ1-3|TRBV19
CASSTAPGGLGNTIYF
>17|TRBJ2-3|TRBV9
CASSVGLGQVRTDTQYF
>16|TRBJ1-5|TRBV19
CASSMGAGGRVRPQHF
>15|TRBJ1-2|TRBV27
CASSPIPTGIYGYTF
>17|TRBJ2-6|TRBV19
CASSIEGAFSGANVLTF
>14|TRBJ2-7|TRBV14
CASSRPGQGVEQYF
>12|TRBJ1-1|TRBV7-2
CASTLQDTEAFF